Below are 26 T cell receptor beta chains sequenced from a single sample in a study of T cells in Graves' hyperthyroidism and ophthalmopathy. Amplified regions were TCR beta CDR3 sequences from RNA transcripts. HTBI primers were the set used in a first-round RT-PCR of the TCR CDR3. TCRdb reprocessed the multiplex PCR reads via MiXCR and lists one record per CDR3 protein. The table has around 300,000 distinct CDR3 sequences, about an eighth seen once. The specimen sequenced was blood. The receptors originated from a woman in her thirties or forties with Graves' hyperthyroidism.

This clonotype was seen only a few times. V and J are TRBV29-1 and TRBJ2-5; D gene unclear. Germline V gives CDR1 SQVTM, CDR2 ANQGSEA. The CDR3 is 13 amino acids. The V gene lost 2 bases and the J gene lost 5 bases, with 12 bases spanning the gap. The DNA for the CDR3 is TGCAGCGTTGAACTTGTGCGTGGGGAGACCCAGTACTTC. It is translated as CSVELVRGETQYF.

This clonotype was seen ten or more times. The chain is built from TRBV7-9 and TRBJ2-5; 7 nucleotides line up with TRBD1. The CDR3 covers 15 residues. V lost 2 bases, J lost 10 bases, and 13 bases stayed unmatched. Germline CDR1 and CDR2: SEHNR and FQNEAQ (reference sequence). CDR3 protein: CASSLRALPRQGQYF. The DNA of the CDR3 is TGTGCCAGCAGCTTAAGAGCCCTACCCAGACAGGGCCAGTACTTC.

This clonotype was counted many times. The rearrangement links TRBV6-1 to TRBJ2-6; D unresolved. The CDR3 covers 16 residues. Germline CDR1 and CDR2: MNHNS and SASEGT. V gave up 6 bases and J gave up 0 bases, with 12 bases separating them. The CDR3 nucleotides are TGTGCCAGCAGAAGGGAACAGCTCTCTGGGGCCAACGTCCTGACTTTC. Translated, it gives CASRREQLSGANVLTF.

This clonotype was picked up many times. The chain couples TRBV2 to TRBJ1-5; tentative D call: TRBD1 (5 bases). Trimming took off 5 bases at V and 1 base at J, with 6 bases between the two ends. There are 13 residues in the CDR3. Looked up from germline, CDR1 is SNHLY and CDR2 is FYNNEI. CDR3 in amino acids: CASSRGSNQPQHF. CDR3 DNA: TGTGCCAGCAGTCGGGGGAGCAATCAGCCCCAGCATTTT. The whole variable domain, remainder taken from reference TRBV2 and TRBJ1-5, is EPEVTQTPSHQVTQMGQEVILRCVPISNHLYFYWYRQILGQKVEFLVSFYNNEISEKSEIFDDQFSVERPDGSNFTLKIRSTKLEDSAMYFCASSRGSNQPQHFGDGTRLSIL.

This clonotype was seen repeatedly, ten times or more. The gene calls are TRBV28 and TRBJ1-1, with D perhaps matching TRBD1 (5 bases). V was trimmed by 1 base and J by 0 bases, leaving 9 bases between them. The CDR3 has 15 amino acids. Germline V gene sequence: CDR1 MDHEN, CDR2 SYDVKM. The CDR3 spells CASSLFGTVNTEAFF. The CDR3 DNA reads TGTGCCAGCAGTTTATTTGGGACGGTGAACACTGAAGCTTTCTTT.

There are many counts of this clonotype. The chain links TRBV28 to TRBJ2-7, with a possible D match to TRBD1 (6 bases). The CDR3 has 12 amino acids. The ends were cut back, 7 bases at V and 6 bases at J, with 13 bases in the middle. Germline CDR1 and CDR2: MDHEN and SYDVKM. Here the CDR3 DNA reads TGTGCCAGCACCTTACAGGGTTCCGAGCAGTACTTC. Protein sequence: CASTLQGSEQYF.

This clonotype was detected only a few times. At one boundary the junction diverges from the germline segment, which might be a read error. The V and J genes are TRBV7-3 and TRBJ2-1, with TRBD2 matching over 10 bases. The CDR3 covers 16 residues. Per germline, CDR1 SGHTA and CDR2 FQGTGA. The CDR3 sequence: CASSLVSAGGYNEQLF. CDR3 DNA: TGTGCCAGCAGCTTAGTCTCAGCGGGAGGGTACAATGAGCAGCTCTTC. The complete variable domain, with remaining parts taken from reference TRBV7-3 and TRBJ2-1, reads GAGVSQTPSNKVTEKGKYVELRCDPISGHTALYWYRQSLGQGPEFLIYFQGTGAADDSGLPNDRFFAVRPEGSVSTLKIQRTERGDSAVYLCASSLVSAGGYNEQLFGPGTRLTVL.

This clonotype was observed a few times. A much larger clone lies a single base off, so this may be a read error. The rearrangement joins TRBV2 to TRBJ2-1; perhaps TRBD2 as D (5 bases). The CDR3 totals 16 residues. V was pared by 2 bases and J by 5 bases, with 16 bases between. Germline V gene lookup returns CDR1 SNHLY and CDR2 FYNNEI. CDR3 in DNA: TGTGCCAGCAGTGAACGAGGAGCTAGCTTAAACAATGAGCAGTTCTTC. This encodes CASSERGASLNNEQFF.

V is TRBV6-2 or TRBV6-3 and J is TRBJ1-4, with unresolved D. The ends were cut back, 2 bases at V and 6 bases at J, with 16 bases in the middle. The CDR3 has 16 amino acids. CDR1 is MNHEY, CDR2 SVGEGT, per germline. Written as DNA, the CDR3 is TGTGCCAGCAGTTACGCCTTTGCCACTCGGGATGAAAAACTGTTTTTT. This gives the protein CASSYAFATRDEKLFF.

In its sample, this clonotype was seen many times. The V and J genes are TRBV19 and TRBJ2-3, with 8 bases aligning to TRBD2. V lost 7 bases, J lost 4 bases, and 7 bases stayed unmatched. The CDR3 contains 14 residues. Germline V gene sequence: CDR1 LNHDA, CDR2 SQIVND (reference sequence). DNA of the CDR3: TGTGCCAGTATCGCTAGCGGGTTGTCAGATACGCAGTATTTT. This encodes CASIASGLSDTQYF.

The table lists this clonotype with many counts. The gene calls are TRBV20-1 and TRBJ2-7, with 11 bases lining up with TRBD2. The germline V gene encodes CDR1 DFQATT and CDR2 SNEGSKA (reference sequence). CDR3 length: 16 amino acids. Trimming cost V 0 bases and J 2 bases; bases outside gene matches: 6. CDR3 DNA sequence: TGCAGTGCTAGAGATGAGACTAGCGGGGATGCCTACGAGCAGTACTTC. This translates into CSARDETSGDAYEQYF.

The J gene is TRBJ1-1, the V gene TRBV20-1; 8 bases agree with TRBD1. Losses at the gene ends were 7 bases for V and 3 bases for J; bases not matched to a gene: 7. CDR3 length: 13 residues. CDR1 and CDR2 (germline): DFQATT, SNEGSKA (reference sequence). The CDR3 reads CSVEETGDTEAFF. CDR3 bases: TGCAGTGTAGAGGAGACAGGGGACACTGAAGCTTTCTTT.

This clonotype came up many times. J is TRBJ2-2 and V is TRBV28; D gene uncertain. Germline V gene sequence: CDR1 MDHEN, CDR2 SYDVKM. The CDR3 has 14 amino acids. Trimming removed 1 base at V and 1 base at J, with 4 bases between. The CDR3 sequence: CASSLFENTGELFF. The CDR3 bases are TGTGCCAGCAGTTTATTTGAGAACACCGGGGAGCTGTTTTTT.

This clonotype appeared many times. V and J are TRBV24-1 and TRBJ2-7, with 9 bases matching TRBD1. The CDR3 is made up of 16 amino acids. J was trimmed by 4 bases and V by 4 bases; bases with no gene match: 10. Germline V CDR1 and CDR2: KGHDR, SFDVKD. The CDR3 sequence is CATSDNGQGRRYEQYF. In nucleotides, the CDR3 is TGTGCCACCAGTGACAACGGACAGGGGAGGAGGTACGAGCAGTACTTC.

This clonotype was observed many times. The V and J genes are TRBV28 and TRBJ1-1; D call uncertain. CDR1 and CDR2 from the germline V gene are MDHEN and SYDVKM. V was trimmed by 3 bases and J by 0 bases, leaving 8 bases between them. This CDR3 comprises 14 residues. CDR3 sequence: CASSFWTLNTEAFF. The CDR3 nucleotides read TGTGCCAGCAGTTTTTGGACTTTGAACACTGAAGCTTTCTTT.

This clonotype has ten or more counts. V usage is TRBV6-1 and J usage is TRBJ1-1, with a tentative D call TRBD1 (5 bases). V lost 7 bases and J lost 0, with 9 bases in between. Germline V CDR1 and CDR2: MNHNS, SASEGT. The CDR3 loop spans 13 amino acids. Written as DNA, the CDR3 is TGTGCCAGCAACCAGGGAATGAACACTGAAGCTTTCTTT. Amino acid sequence: CASNQGMNTEAFF.

Ten or more counts support this clonotype. The chain uses TRBV2 and TRBJ1-5, with a tentative D call TRBD1 (6 bases). V lost 11 bases and J lost 7, with 15 bases in between. The length of the CDR3 is 12 residues. The V gene's germline CDR1 is SNHLY and CDR2 FYNNEI. The CDR3 is CAGSGVWQPQHF. The CDR3 DNA reads TGTGCCGGATCAGGGGTCTGGCAGCCCCAGCATTTT.

There are many counts of this clonotype. V usage is TRBV28 and J usage is TRBJ2-7; TRBD2 aligns across 7 bases. V lost 5 bases, J lost 3 bases, and 7 bases stayed unmatched. CDR3 length: 14 residues. The germline CDR1 and CDR2 sequences are MDHEN and SYDVKM. The CDR3 sequence: CASSHTSSGYEQYF. The CDR3 DNA reads TGTGCCAGCAGTCACACGTCTAGCGGCTACGAGCAGTACTTC.

The J gene is TRBJ1-2, the V gene TRBV3-1; TRBD1 aligns across 10 bases. Germline lookup yields CDR1 LGHDT and CDR2 YNNKEL (reference sequence). V was pared by 4 bases and J by 8 bases, with 7 bases of the junction left unmatched. CDR3 length: 14 amino acids. CDR3 sequence reads: CASSPAGQGHGYTF. CDR3 in DNA: TGTGCCAGCAGCCCTGCGGGACAGGGGCACGGCTACACCTTC. Filled out from reference TRBV3-1 and TRBJ1-2, the complete variable domain reads DTAVSQTPKYLVTQMGNDKSIKCEQNLGHDTMYWYKQDSKKFLKIMFSYNNKELIINETVPNRFSPKSPDKAHLNLHINSLELGDSAVYFCASSPAGQGHGYTFGSGTRLTVV.

This clonotype has only a few counts. The chain is built from TRBV3-1 and TRBJ2-2; 7 positions match TRBD1. CDR1 LGHDT and CDR2 YNNKEL come from the germline V gene (reference sequence). The V gene end was trimmed by 0 bases and the J gene end by 7 bases; junction bases not matched to a gene: 14. The CDR3 runs 18 residues. The CDR3 is CASSQDLDRETRHGELFF. The CDR3, as DNA: TGTGCCAGCAGCCAAGATCTCGACAGGGAAACCCGACACGGGGAGCTGTTTTTT. Variable domain in full (rest from reference TRBV3-1 and TRBJ2-2): DTAVSQTPKYLVTQMGNDKSIKCEQNLGHDTMYWYKQDSKKFLKIMFSYNNKELIINETVPNRFSPKSPDKAHLNLHINSLELGDSAVYFCASSQDLDRETRHGELFFGEGSRLTVL.

This clonotype was counted ten times or more. The CDR3 region is CASSKGDRIEAFF. The CDR3, as DNA: TGCGCCAGCAGCAAAGGAGACAGGATTGAAGCTTTCTTT. The chain is built from TRBV5-1 and TRBJ1-1; D may be TRBD1 (6 bases). V lost 4 bases, J lost 7 bases, and 14 bases lay in between. CDR3 size: 13 residues. In germline, CDR1 is SGHRS, CDR2 YFSETQ.

This clonotype has just a few counts. The chain has TRBV6-1 and TRBJ1-3, with unresolved D. The CDR3 extends over 14 amino acids. V dropped 4 bases and J dropped 0 bases, with 7 bases sitting between them. Germline V gives CDR1 MNHNS, CDR2 SASEGT. CDR3 in amino acids: CASSAEGSGNTIYF. CDR3 coding DNA: TGTGCCAGCAGTGCTGAGGGCTCTGGAAACACCATATATTTT.

The rearrangement joins TRBV12-3 or TRBV12-4 to TRBJ1-4; a possible D gene is TRBD1 (5 bases). The CDR3 is made up of 14 amino acids. Trimming shortened V by 5 bases and J by 11 bases, and 18 bases separated the two germline ends. This CDR3 reads CASSRGTPGRKLFF. For the CDR3, the DNA is TGTGCCAGCAGTCGCGGGACTCCGGGGCGGAAACTGTTTTTT.

This clonotype was counted many times. The chain employs TRBV6-2 or TRBV6-3 and TRBJ1-6; D is undetermined. CDR1 is MNHEY and CDR2 is SVGEGT in the germline V gene. This CDR3 is built from 13 residues. Trimming cost V 7 bases and J 10 bases, with 14 bases left between them. The CDR3 loop reads CASKDGGFSPLHF. The CDR3 nucleotides are TGTGCCAGCAAGGATGGAGGATTCTCACCCCTCCACTTT.

Ten or more counts support this clonotype. The chain has TRBV6-1 and TRBJ1-2; TRBD1 might be the D (5 bases). The V gene lost 6 bases and the J gene lost 7 bases, with 15 bases spanning the gap. This CDR3 has 13 amino acids. Germline V gives CDR1 MNHNS, CDR2 SASEGT. CDR3: CASSPQGYGGYTF. CDR3 coding DNA: TGTGCCAGCAGCCCCCAGGGATATGGTGGCTACACCTTC.

At least ten counts were recorded for this clonotype. The chain is built from TRBV27 and TRBJ2-1; 13 bases agree with TRBD2. V lost 2 bases and J lost 2; bases outside the gene matches: 6. The CDR3 contains 18 residues. Germline V CDR1 and CDR2: MNHEY, SMNVEV (reference sequence). CDR3 protein: CASSLLGLAGDTYNEQFF. CDR3 DNA sequence: TGTGCCAGCAGTTTACTAGGACTAGCGGGAGACACCTACAATGAGCAGTTCTTC.